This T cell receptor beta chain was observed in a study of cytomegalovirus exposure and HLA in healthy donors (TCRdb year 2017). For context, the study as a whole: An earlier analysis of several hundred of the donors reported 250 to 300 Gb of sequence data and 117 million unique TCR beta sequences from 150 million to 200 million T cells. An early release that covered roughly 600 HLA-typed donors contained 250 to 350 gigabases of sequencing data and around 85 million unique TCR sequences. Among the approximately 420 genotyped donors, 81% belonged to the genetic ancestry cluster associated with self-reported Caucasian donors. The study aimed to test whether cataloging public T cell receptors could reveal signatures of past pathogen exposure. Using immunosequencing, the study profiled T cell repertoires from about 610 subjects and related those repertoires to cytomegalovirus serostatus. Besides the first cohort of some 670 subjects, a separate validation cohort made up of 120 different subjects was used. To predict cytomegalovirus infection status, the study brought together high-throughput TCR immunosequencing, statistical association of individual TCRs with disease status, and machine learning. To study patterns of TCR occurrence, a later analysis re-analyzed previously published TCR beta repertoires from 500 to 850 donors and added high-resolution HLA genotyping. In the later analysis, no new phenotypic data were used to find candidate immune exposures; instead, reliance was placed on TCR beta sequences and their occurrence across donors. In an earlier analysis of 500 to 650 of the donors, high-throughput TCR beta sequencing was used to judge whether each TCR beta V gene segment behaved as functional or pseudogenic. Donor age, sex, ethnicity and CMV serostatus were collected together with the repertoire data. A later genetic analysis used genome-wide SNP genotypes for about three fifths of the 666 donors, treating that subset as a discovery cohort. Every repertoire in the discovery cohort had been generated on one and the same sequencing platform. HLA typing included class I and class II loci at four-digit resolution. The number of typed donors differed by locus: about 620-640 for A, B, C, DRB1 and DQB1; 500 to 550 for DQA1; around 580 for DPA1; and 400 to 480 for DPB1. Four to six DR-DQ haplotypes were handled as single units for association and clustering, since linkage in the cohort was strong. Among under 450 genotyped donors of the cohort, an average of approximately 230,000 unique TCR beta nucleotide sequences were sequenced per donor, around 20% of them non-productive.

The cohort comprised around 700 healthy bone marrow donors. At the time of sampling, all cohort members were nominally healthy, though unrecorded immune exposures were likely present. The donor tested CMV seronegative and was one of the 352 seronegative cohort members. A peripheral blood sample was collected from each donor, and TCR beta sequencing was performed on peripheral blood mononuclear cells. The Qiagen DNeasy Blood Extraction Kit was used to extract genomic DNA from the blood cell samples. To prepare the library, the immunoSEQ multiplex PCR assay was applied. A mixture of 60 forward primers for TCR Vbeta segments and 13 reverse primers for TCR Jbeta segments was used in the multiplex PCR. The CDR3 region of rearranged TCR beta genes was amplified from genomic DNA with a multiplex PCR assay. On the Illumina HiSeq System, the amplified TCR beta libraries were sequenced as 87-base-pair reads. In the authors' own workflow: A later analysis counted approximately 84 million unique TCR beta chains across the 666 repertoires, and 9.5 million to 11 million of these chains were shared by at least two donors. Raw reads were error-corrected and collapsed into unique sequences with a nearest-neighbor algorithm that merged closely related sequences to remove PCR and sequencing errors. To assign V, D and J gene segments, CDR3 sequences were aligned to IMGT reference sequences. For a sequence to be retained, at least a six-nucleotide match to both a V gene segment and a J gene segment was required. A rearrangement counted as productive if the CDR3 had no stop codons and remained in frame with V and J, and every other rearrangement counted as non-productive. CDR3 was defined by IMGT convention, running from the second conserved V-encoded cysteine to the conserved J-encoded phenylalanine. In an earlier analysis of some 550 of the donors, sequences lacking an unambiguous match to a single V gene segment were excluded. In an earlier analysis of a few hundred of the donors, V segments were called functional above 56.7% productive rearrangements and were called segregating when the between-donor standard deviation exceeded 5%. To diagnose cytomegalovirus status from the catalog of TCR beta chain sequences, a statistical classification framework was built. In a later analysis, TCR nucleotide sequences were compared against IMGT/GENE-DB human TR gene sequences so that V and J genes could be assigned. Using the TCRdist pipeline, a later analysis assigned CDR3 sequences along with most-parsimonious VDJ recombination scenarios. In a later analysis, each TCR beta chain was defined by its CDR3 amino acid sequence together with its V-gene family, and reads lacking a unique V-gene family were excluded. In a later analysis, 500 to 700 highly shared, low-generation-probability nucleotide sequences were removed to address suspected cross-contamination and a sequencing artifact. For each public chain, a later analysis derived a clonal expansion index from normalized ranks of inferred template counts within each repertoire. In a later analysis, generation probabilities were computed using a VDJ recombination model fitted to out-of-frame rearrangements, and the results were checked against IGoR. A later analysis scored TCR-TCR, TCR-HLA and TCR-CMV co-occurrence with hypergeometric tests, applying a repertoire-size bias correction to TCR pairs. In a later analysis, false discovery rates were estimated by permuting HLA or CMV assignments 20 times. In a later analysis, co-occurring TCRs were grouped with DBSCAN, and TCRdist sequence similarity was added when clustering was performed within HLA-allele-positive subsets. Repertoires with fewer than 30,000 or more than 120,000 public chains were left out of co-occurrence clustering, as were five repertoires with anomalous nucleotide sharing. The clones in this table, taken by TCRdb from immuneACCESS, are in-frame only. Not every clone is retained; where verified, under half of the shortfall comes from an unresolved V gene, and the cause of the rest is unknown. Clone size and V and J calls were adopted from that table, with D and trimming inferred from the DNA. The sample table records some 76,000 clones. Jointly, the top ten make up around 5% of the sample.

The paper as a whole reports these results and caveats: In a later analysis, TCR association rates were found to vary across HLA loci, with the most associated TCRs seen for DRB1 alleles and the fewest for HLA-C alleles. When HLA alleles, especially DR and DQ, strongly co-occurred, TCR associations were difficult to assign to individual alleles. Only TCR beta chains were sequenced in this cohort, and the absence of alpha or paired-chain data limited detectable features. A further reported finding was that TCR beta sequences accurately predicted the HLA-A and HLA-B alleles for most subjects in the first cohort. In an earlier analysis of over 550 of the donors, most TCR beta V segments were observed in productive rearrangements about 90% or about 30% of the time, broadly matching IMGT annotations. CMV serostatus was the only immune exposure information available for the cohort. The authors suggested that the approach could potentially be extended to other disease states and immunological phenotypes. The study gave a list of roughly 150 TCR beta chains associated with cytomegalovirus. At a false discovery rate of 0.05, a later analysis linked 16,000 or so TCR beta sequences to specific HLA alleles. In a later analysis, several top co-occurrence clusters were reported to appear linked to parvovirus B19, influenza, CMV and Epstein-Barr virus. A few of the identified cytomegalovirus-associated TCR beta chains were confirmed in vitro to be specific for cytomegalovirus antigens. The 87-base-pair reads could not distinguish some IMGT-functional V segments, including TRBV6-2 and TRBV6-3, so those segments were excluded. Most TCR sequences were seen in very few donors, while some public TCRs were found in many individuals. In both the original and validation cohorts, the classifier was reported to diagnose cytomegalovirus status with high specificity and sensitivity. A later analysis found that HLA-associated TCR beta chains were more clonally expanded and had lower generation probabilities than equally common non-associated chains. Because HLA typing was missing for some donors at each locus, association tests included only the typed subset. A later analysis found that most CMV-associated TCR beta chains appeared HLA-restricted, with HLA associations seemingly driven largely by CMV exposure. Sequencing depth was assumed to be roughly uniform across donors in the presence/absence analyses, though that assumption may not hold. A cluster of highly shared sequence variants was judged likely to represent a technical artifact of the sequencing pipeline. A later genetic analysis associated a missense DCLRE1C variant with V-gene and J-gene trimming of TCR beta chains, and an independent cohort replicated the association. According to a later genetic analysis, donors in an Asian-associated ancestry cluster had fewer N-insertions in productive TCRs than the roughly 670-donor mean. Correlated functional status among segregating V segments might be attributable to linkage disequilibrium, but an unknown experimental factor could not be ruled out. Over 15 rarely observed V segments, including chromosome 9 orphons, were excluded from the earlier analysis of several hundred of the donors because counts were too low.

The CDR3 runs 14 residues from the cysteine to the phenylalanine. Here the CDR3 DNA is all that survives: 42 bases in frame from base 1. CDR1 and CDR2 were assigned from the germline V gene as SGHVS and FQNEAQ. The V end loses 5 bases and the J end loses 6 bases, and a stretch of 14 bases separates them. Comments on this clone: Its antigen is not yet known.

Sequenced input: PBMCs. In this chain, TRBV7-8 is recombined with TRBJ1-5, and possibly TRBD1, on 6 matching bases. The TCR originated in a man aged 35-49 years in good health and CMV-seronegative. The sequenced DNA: TGTGCCAGCAGCCTGGGCGGGGGCAGTCAGCCCCAGCATTTT. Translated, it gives CASSLGGGSQPQHF.